The 9 T cell receptor beta chains below come from one sample, sequenced in a study of early T cells in non-severe SARS-CoV-2 infection. MiXCR, run by TCRdb on the 5' RACE reads, gives a single entry per CDR3 protein. The sample contains about 68,000 distinct CDR3 sequences, around 9.9% of which appear only once. What was sequenced was whole blood. Receptors were obtained from an adult who was a healthcare worker with PCR-confirmed SARS-CoV-2 infection or an uninfected control (not recorded which).

This clonotype was observed many times. The chain recombines TRBV12-3 or TRBV12-4 with TRBJ1-1, with D unclear. This CDR3 region has 13 residues. Trimming took off 4 bases at V and 5 bases at J, with 11 bases between the two ends. The chain's CDR3 is CASSWGEKTEAFF. CDR3 sequence (DNA): TGTGCCAGCAGTTGGGGTGAGAAGACTGAAGCTTTCTTT.

The table lists this clonotype with many counts. The genes are TRBV2 and TRBJ1-2, with a possible D match to TRBD1 (5 bases). The CDR3 totals 14 residues. Germline loops: CDR1 SNHLY, CDR2 FYNNEI. V lost 0 bases, J lost 3 bases, and 8 bases lay in between. CDR3 sequence reads: CASSEAWGDYGYTF. The CDR3 DNA reads as TGTGCCAGCAGTGAAGCTTGGGGGGACTATGGCTACACCTTC.

This clonotype was detected ten times or more. J is TRBJ1-4 and V is TRBV27, with 8 nucleotides matching TRBD1. Germline V lookup: CDR1 MNHEY, CDR2 SMNVEV (reference sequence). The CDR3 sequence is 15 residues long. V dropped 0 bases and J dropped 5; count of bases not matched to a gene: 2. In nucleotides, the CDR3 is TGTGCCAGCAGTTTATCCGCAGGGGGCAATGAAAAACTGTTTTTT. Its protein is CASSLSAGGNEKLFF.

This clonotype turned up a few times. The CDR3 protein is CASSFISSSSYEQYF. DNA of the CDR3: TGCGCCAGCAGCTTTATTTCCAGCTCTTCCTACGAGCAGTACTTC. V and J are TRBV5-1 and TRBJ2-7; D unresolved. CDR1 and CDR2 from the germline V gene are SGHRS and YFSETQ. This CDR3 is 15 amino acids long. The ends were cut back, 2 bases at V and 1 base at J, with 13 bases in the middle.

In its sample, this clonotype was seen many times. V and J are TRBV9 and TRBJ2-7; tentatively, D is TRBD1 or TRBD2 (5 bases each). The CDR3 extends over 14 amino acids. Germline CDR1 reads SGDLS; CDR2 reads YYNGEE. The V and J ends lost 0 bases and 3 bases respectively, with 10 bases between them. The CDR3 is CASSVGEGIYEQYF. CDR3 coding DNA: TGTGCCAGCAGCGTAGGAGAGGGGATCTACGAGCAGTACTTC.

As DNA, the CDR3 is TGTGCCAGCAGTCCCCGGACGCCTAGCACAGATACGCAGTATTTT. It specifies CASSPRTPSTDTQYF. The V and J genes are TRBV27 and TRBJ2-3; D gene uncertain. The germline V gene encodes CDR1 MNHEY and CDR2 SMNVEV (reference sequence). There are 15 residues in the CDR3. Trimming removed 5 bases at V and 0 bases at J, with 12 bases between.

J is TRBJ2-1 and V is TRBV7-9; D might be TRBD1 (6 bases). CDR1 and CDR2 (germline): SEHNR, FQNEAQ (reference sequence). The CDR3 extends over 12 amino acids. Between the trimmed V and J ends, which lost 7 bases and 5 bases, there was a span of 9 bases. CDR3 amino acids: CASIRTDNEQFF. For the CDR3, the DNA is TGTGCCAGCATCCGGACAGACAATGAGCAGTTCTTC.

This clonotype occurred a few times. The chain carries TRBV12-3 or TRBV12-4 and TRBJ2-3; D gene ambiguous. The ends were cut back, 3 bases at V and 8 bases at J, with 12 bases in the middle. CDR3 length: 13 amino acids. The CDR3 nucleotides are TGTGCCAGCAGTTTTGGGCTAGGCGGTACGCAGTATTTT. This codes for CASSFGLGGTQYF.

This clonotype appeared many times. The chain employs TRBV4-1 and TRBJ2-7; D may correspond to TRBD1 or TRBD2 (5 bases each). The CDR3 extends over 15 amino acids. V lost 0 bases to trimming and J lost 6 bases, with 15 bases between them. Germline CDR1 MGHRA, CDR2 YSYEKL. DNA for the CDR3: TGCGCCAGCAGCCAAGACACCGGGACCGCTCGCGAGCAGTACTTC. It translates to CASSQDTGTAREQYF.